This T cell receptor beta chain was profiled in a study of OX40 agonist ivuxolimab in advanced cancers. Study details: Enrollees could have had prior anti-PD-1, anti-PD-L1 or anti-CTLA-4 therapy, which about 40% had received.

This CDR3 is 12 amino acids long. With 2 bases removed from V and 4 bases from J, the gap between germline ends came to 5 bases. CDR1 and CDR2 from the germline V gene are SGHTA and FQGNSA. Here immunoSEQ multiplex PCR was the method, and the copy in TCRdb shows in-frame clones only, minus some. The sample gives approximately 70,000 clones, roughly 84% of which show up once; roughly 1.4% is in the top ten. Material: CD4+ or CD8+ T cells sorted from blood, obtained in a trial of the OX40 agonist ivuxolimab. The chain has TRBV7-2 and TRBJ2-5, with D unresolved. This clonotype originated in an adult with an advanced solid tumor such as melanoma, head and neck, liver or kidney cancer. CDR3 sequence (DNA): TGTGCCAGCAGCTTAATCCGAGAGACCCAGTACTTC. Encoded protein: CASSLIRETQYF.